This T cell receptor beta chain derives from a study of blood T cells in healthy people across ages. Through a sample-barcoded 5' primer and a J-beta primer mix, a second PCR was run for 7 to 11 cycles. A single record per CDR3 protein comes from TCRdb applying MiXCR to the 5' RACE reads. The sample carries around 1,700,000 distinct CDR3 sequences, 28% recorded once. The CDR3 is 19 residues long. Germline V gene lookup returns CDR1 SGHRS and CDR2 YFSETQ. V was clipped by 0 bases and J by 2 bases; unmatched bases: 15. This clonotype has a count of ten or more. Sequencing used blood. This receptor was taken from a woman in her 30s in good health. V is TRBV5-1 and J is TRBJ2-7, with 9 bases lining up with TRBD2. This CDR3 is CASSLAKDLPAGGPYEQYF. DNA for the CDR3: TGCGCCAGCAGCTTGGCCAAGGACCTTCCAGCGGGGGGACCCTACGAGCAGTACTTC. The full variable domain, its missing parts supplied by reference TRBV5-1 and TRBJ2-7, is KAGVTQTPRYLIKTRGQQVTLSCSPISGHRSVSWYQQTPGQGLQFLFEYFSETQRNKGNFPGRFSGRQFSNSRSEMNVSTLELGDSALYLCASSLAKDLPAGGPYEQYFGPGTRLTVT.